Listed below are T cell receptor beta chains from one sample, sequenced in a study of blood T cell repertoires in COVID-19. Assay: immunoSEQ multiplex PCR; the TCRdb copy retains only in-frame clones and omits some. The sample yields approximately 470,000 clones, around 87% seen once. Input material: PBMCs or T cells enriched from blood (not recorded which). Source of these receptors: a woman aged 18 to 35 who had recovered from COVID-19. Both conserved end residues are part of each CDR3. The order of the fields is J gene, V gene, D gene, clone size, CDR3 DNA, CDR3 protein. D genes are given only for firm matches. Size is stated for part of the rows, as once, few or many counts, or as a class when the clone is expanded.

j_gene: TRBJ1-6
v_gene: TRBV5-4
d_gene: .
abundance: .
CDR3nt: TGTGCCAGCAGCTCTGGCCCTGACAGGATGAATTCACCCCTCCACTTT
CDR3aa: CASSSGPDRMNSPLHF

j_gene: TRBJ1-6
v_gene: TRBV5-1
d_gene: .
abundance: .
CDR3nt: TGCGCCAGCAGAACAGGGTTTGGGTCACCCCTCCACTTT
CDR3aa: CASRTGFGSPLHF

j_gene: TRBJ2-5
v_gene: TRBV19
d_gene: .
abundance: .
CDR3nt: TGTGCCACCCGTTCCCCAGGGATCCAAGAGACCCAGTACTTC
CDR3aa: CATRSPGIQETQYF

j_gene: TRBJ1-3
v_gene: TRBV15
d_gene: TRBD1
abundance: .
CDR3nt: TGTGCCACCAGCAGAGGGACAGGGGGCCCTGGAAACACCATATATTTT
CDR3aa: CATSRGTGGPGNTIYF

j_gene: TRBJ1-2
v_gene: TRBV19
d_gene: TRBD1
abundance: .
CDR3nt: TGTGCCAGCAGAGGCCGGGACAGGGACTATGGCTACACCTTC
CDR3aa: CASRGRDRDYGYTF

j_gene: TRBJ2-7
v_gene: TRBV6-5
d_gene: TRBD2
abundance: .
CDR3nt: TGTGCCAGCAAACTAGCGGGGGGCGACTCCTACGAGCAGTACTTC
CDR3aa: CASKLAGGDSYEQYF

j_gene: TRBJ1-3
v_gene: TRBV12-5
d_gene: .
abundance: .
CDR3nt: TGTGCTAGTGGTTTGGTAGTAGCGGGAAAAACTGGAAACACCATATATTTT
CDR3aa: CASGLVVAGKTGNTIYF

j_gene: TRBJ2-5
v_gene: TRBV3-1/TRBV3-2
d_gene: TRBD1
abundance: .
CDR3nt: TGTGCCAGCAGCCTGGACAGGGCGCAAGAGACCCAGTACTTC
CDR3aa: CASSLDRAQETQYF

j_gene: TRBJ2-2
v_gene: TRBV5-1
d_gene: .
abundance: .
CDR3nt: TGCGCCAGCAGCTTACGACAGCCCGGGGGCGGGGAGCTGTTTTTT
CDR3aa: CASSLRQPGGGELFF

j_gene: TRBJ1-1
v_gene: TRBV5-4
d_gene: .
abundance: once
CDR3nt: TGTGCCAGCCGGCCCAGGCATGGAAACACTGAAGCTTTCTTT
CDR3aa: CASRPRHGNTEAFF

j_gene: TRBJ1-3
v_gene: TRBV11-2
d_gene: .
abundance: .
CDR3nt: TGTGCCAGCAGCTTAGCCAGGGCTTCTAACACCATATATTTT
CDR3aa: CASSLARASNTIYF

j_gene: TRBJ1-2
v_gene: TRBV2
d_gene: TRBD1
abundance: .
CDR3nt: TGTGCCAGCAGCTTCATTACAGGGGGGCATAGCTATGGCTACACCTTC
CDR3aa: CASSFITGGHSYGYTF

j_gene: TRBJ1-2
v_gene: TRBV7-2
d_gene: .
abundance: .
CDR3nt: TGTGCCAGCAGCTTAGATAGGACAGCATATGGCTACACCTTC
CDR3aa: CASSLDRTAYGYTF

j_gene: TRBJ1-4
v_gene: TRBV30
d_gene: .
abundance: .
CDR3nt: TGTGCCTCCAAACGGAGGACTAATGAAAAACTGTTTTTT
CDR3aa: CASKRRTNEKLFF

j_gene: TRBJ2-7
v_gene: TRBV7-2
d_gene: .
abundance: .
CDR3nt: TGTGCCAGCAGCTTGGTAGGGGGTGGCTCCTACGAGCAGTACTTC
CDR3aa: CASSLVGGGSYEQYF

j_gene: TRBJ2-7
v_gene: TRBV13
d_gene: .
abundance: .
CDR3nt: TGTGCCAGCAGCTTAGAAGCAGGGACCTACGAGCAGTACTTC
CDR3aa: CASSLEAGTYEQYF

j_gene: TRBJ1-6
v_gene: TRBV7-9
d_gene: TRBD1
abundance: .
CDR3nt: TGTGCCAGCAGCTCCCGGGACAGAGATAATTCACCCCTCCACTTT
CDR3aa: CASSSRDRDNSPLHF

j_gene: TRBJ1-1
v_gene: TRBV19
d_gene: TRBD1
abundance: .
CDR3nt: TGTGCCAGTAGTGCGGGACCGGGACAGGGTTACACTGAAGCTTTCTTT
CDR3aa: CASSAGPGQGYTEAFF

j_gene: TRBJ2-1
v_gene: TRBV11-2
d_gene: .
abundance: .
CDR3nt: TGTGCCAGCAGACGTACAGGGAGCTCCTACAATGAGCAGTTCTTC
CDR3aa: CASRRTGSSYNEQFF

j_gene: TRBJ1-2
v_gene: TRBV7-9
d_gene: .
abundance: .
CDR3nt: TGTGCCAGCACCGCACCTAATCAGGCCCCCCGCGACTATGGCTACACCTTC
CDR3aa: CASTAPNQAPRDYGYTF

j_gene: TRBJ2-1
v_gene: TRBV2
d_gene: TRBD1
abundance: .
CDR3nt: TGTGCCAGCAGTGAAGAGTCAGGGGGTAACTACAATGAGCAGTTCTTC
CDR3aa: CASSEESGGNYNEQFF

j_gene: TRBJ2-5
v_gene: TRBV5-4
d_gene: TRBD2
abundance: .
CDR3nt: TGTGCCAGCAGCTTACTAGCGGGGGGGCCTATCGGGACCCAGTACTTC
CDR3aa: CASSLLAGGPIGTQYF

j_gene: TRBJ2-1
v_gene: TRBV12-5
d_gene: TRBD2
abundance: .
CDR3nt: TGTGCTAGTGGTTTGATCTCGTCACTAGCGGGGGGCTACAATGAGCAGTTCTTC
CDR3aa: CASGLISSLAGGYNEQFF

j_gene: TRBJ2-7
v_gene: TRBV4-1
d_gene: TRBD1
abundance: .
CDR3nt: TGCGCCAGCAGCCAAGATACAGGGGACTACGAGCAGTACTTC
CDR3aa: CASSQDTGDYEQYF

j_gene: TRBJ2-1
v_gene: TRBV6-5
d_gene: .
abundance: .
CDR3nt: TGTGCCACCTTTAAAGGAGACAATGAGCAGTTCTTC
CDR3aa: CATFKGDNEQFF

j_gene: TRBJ1-6
v_gene: TRBV7-9
d_gene: .
abundance: .
CDR3nt: TGTGCCAGCAGCCTAGGTGGGAGAGGGAATTCACCCCTCCACTTT
CDR3aa: CASSLGGRGNSPLHF

j_gene: TRBJ2-7
v_gene: TRBV7-9
d_gene: .
abundance: .
CDR3nt: TGTGCCAGCAGCGTCACAGGGAATGAAGAGCAGTACTTC
CDR3aa: CASSVTGNEEQYF

j_gene: TRBJ1-5
v_gene: TRBV15
d_gene: .
abundance: .
CDR3nt: TGTGCCACCAGCAGAGACCGAACGCGAGGGCAGCCCCAGCATTTT
CDR3aa: CATSRDRTRGQPQHF

j_gene: TRBJ1-1
v_gene: TRBV12-5
d_gene: .
abundance: once
CDR3nt: TGTGCTAGTGGTTTGGTACAGGAGTCTCAGGGCACTGAAGCTTTCTTT
CDR3aa: CASGLVQESQGTEAFF

j_gene: TRBJ2-7
v_gene: TRBV5-1
d_gene: .
abundance: .
CDR3nt: TGCGCCAGCCGCCTGGGGGCAGGAAACTACGAGCAGTACTTC
CDR3aa: CASRLGAGNYEQYF

j_gene: TRBJ1-2
v_gene: TRBV5-1
d_gene: TRBD1
abundance: .
CDR3nt: TGCGCCAGCAGCTTGATTATCGGGACAGGGCATAGGAGCTACACCTTC
CDR3aa: CASSLIIGTGHRSYTF

j_gene: TRBJ1-1
v_gene: TRBV4-1
d_gene: TRBD1
abundance: few
CDR3nt: TGCGCCAGCAGCACCCGGACAGGGGAGTCCCGAGAAGCTTTCTTT
CDR3aa: CASSTRTGESREAFF

j_gene: TRBJ2-3
v_gene: TRBV29-1
d_gene: TRBD2
abundance: .
CDR3nt: TGCAGCGTTGCTAGCGGGGGCCACACAGATACGCAGTATTTT
CDR3aa: CSVASGGHTDTQYF

j_gene: TRBJ1-2
v_gene: TRBV28
d_gene: .
abundance: .
CDR3nt: TGTGCCAGCAGTTGGGACTTACAATACTATGGCTACACCTTC
CDR3aa: CASSWDLQYYGYTF

j_gene: TRBJ2-7
v_gene: TRBV6-5
d_gene: .
abundance: .
CDR3nt: TGTGCCAGCAGTTACGACGGGGTTTACGAGCAGTACTTC
CDR3aa: CASSYDGVYEQYF